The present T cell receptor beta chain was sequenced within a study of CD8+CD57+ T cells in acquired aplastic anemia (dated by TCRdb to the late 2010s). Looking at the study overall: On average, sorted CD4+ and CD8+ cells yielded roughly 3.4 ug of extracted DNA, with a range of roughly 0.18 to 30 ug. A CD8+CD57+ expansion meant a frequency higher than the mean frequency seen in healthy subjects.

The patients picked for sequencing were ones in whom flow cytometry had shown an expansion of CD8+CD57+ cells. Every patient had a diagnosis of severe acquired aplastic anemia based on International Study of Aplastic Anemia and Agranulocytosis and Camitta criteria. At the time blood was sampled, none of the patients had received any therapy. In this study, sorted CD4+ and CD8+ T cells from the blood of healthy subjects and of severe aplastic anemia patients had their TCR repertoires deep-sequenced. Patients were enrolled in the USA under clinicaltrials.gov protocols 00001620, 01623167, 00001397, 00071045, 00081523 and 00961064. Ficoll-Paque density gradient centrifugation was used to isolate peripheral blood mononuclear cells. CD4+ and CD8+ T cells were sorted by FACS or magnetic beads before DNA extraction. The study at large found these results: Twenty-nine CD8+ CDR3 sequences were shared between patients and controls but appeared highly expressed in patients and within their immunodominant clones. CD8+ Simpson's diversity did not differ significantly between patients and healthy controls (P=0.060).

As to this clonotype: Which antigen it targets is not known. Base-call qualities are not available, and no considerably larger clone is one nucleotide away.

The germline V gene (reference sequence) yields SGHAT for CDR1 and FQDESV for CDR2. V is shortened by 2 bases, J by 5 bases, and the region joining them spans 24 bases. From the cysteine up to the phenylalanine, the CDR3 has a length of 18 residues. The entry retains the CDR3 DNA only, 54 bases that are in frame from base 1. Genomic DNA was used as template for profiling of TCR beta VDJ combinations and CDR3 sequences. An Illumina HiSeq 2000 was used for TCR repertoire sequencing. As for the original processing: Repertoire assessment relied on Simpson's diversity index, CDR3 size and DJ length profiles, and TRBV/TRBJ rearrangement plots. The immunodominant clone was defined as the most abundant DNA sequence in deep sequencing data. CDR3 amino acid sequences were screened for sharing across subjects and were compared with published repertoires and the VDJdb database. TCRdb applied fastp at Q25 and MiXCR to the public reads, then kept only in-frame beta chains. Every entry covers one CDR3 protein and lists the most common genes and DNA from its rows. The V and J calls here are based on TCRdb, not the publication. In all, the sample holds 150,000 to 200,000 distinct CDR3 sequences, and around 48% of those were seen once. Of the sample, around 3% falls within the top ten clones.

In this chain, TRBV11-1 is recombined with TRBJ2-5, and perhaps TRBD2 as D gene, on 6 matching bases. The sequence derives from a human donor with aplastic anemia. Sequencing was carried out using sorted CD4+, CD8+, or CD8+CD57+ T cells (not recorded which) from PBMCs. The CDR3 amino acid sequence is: CASSLRVRDPGEVETQYF. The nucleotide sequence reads TGTGCCAGCAGCTTACGCGTGCGAGACCCGGGGGAGGTGGAGACCCAGTACTTC. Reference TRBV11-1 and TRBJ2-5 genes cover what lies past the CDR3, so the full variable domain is EAEVAQSPRYKITEKSQAVAFWCDPISGHATLYWYRQILGQGPELLVQFQDESVVDDSQLPKDRFSAERLKGVDSTLKIQPAELGDSAMYLCASSLRVRDPGEVETQYFGPGTRLLVL.